The 3 T cell receptor beta chains below were found in one sample sequenced in a study of T cell responses to AZD1222 COVID-19 vaccine. Some clones are missing from TCRdb's copy, which holds only in-frame ones; the method was immunoSEQ multiplex PCR. The sample lists some 120,000 clones, approximately 86% occurring once. The sequencing used peripheral blood, collected on day 0 of AZD1222 vaccination. All receptors come from an adult in good health.

The chain recombines TRBV20-1 with TRBJ1-1; D unclear. Trimming left V 6 bases short and J 3 bases short, with 5 bases between. This CDR3 has 10 residues. Germline CDR1 DFQATT, CDR2 SNEGSKA (reference sequence). The CDR3 DNA follows: TGCAGTGCCGGGGACACTGAAGCTTTCTTT. Translation gives CSAGDTEAFF.

The genes are TRBV5-6 and TRBJ1-1; TRBD1 might be the D (5 bases). V was shortened by 2 bases and J by 6 bases, with 14 bases between the two germline ends. Germline-derived CDR1 and CDR2 are SGHDT and YYEEEE. This CDR3 region has 14 residues. The CDR3 DNA reads as TGTGCCAGCAGCTTTAGGCAGGGAGGTTCTGAAGCTTTCTTT. This codes for CASSFRQGGSEAFF.

The chain couples TRBV4-3 to TRBJ1-4, with 10 bases aligning to TRBD1. J lost 5 bases, V lost 4 bases, and 10 bases had no gene match. Germline CDR1 reads LGHNA; CDR2 reads YSLEER. The CDR3 extends over 17 amino acids. The CDR3 DNA sequence: TGCGCCAGCAGCCCAGGTACCGGGGACAGGGGAAATGAAAAACTGTTTTTT. Its translation: CASSPGTGDRGNEKLFF.